This TCR beta chain was observed in a study of T cells after yellow fever vaccination. Turning to the study itself: Some fractions had low cell numbers, and these were prepared with SMART-Seq v4 Ultra Low Input. Broader study findings: Overlap between CD4 and CD8 compartments was detected for a small share of clonotypes. Although the secondary response was weaker, it peaked faster, at day 5 versus 15.

This clonotype appeared many times. Its antigen remains unidentified. The V gene's germline CDR1 is ENHRY and CDR2 SYGVKD. This CDR3 is 14 amino acids long. With 6 bases clipped from V and 8 bases from J, the junction kept 10 bases outside the gene matches. TCRdb re-called the 5' RACE reads through MiXCR, storing one row per CDR3 protein. The table shows over 110,000 distinct CDR3 sequences, with less than 9.5% occurring only once. This sample comprised CD4+ T cells sorted from PBMCs, obtained 5 days after the yellow fever booster vaccination. The sequence derives from a man younger than 40 who received the YFV17D yellow fever vaccine. V usage is TRBV10-3 and J usage is TRBJ2-1; the match to TRBD2 covers 7 bases. The CDR3 spells CAIRSAGAHDEQFF. CDR3 DNA: TGTGCCATCAGGAGCGCGGGAGCGCACGATGAGCAGTTCTTC.